These T cell receptor beta chains were read from a single sample in a study of T cell repertoires in cytomegalovirus infection. TCRdb processed the reads anew with MiXCR; each CDR3 protein has one entry. The table includes over 100,000 distinct CDR3 sequences, over 9% detected once. These TCRs' antigens remain unknown. The sample comprised PBMCs, sequenced either directly or after in vitro stimulation (not recorded which). The source is a human donor in good health (CMV status not recorded). Some clones in this sample may be carry-over from other donors' samples. CDR3s include the opening cysteine and the closing phenylalanine or tryptophan. D genes are given only for firm matches. Clone size is stated in some rows and not others, as once, few, many or a class when expanded.

D: -
J: TRBJ2-7
V: TRBV4-1
size: medium-sized
CDR3: CASSPRTGYEQYF
DNA: TGCGCCAGCAGTCCCAGAACGGGGTACGAGCAGTACTTC

D: -
J: TRBJ1-2
V: TRBV7-8
size: -
CDR3: CASSLAPTPDNYGYTF
DNA: TGTGCCAGCAGCTTAGCGCCAACCCCCGATAACTATGGCTACACCTTC

D: -
J: TRBJ1-2
V: TRBV10-3
size: many
CDR3: CAISESGNHYGYTF
DNA: TGTGCCATCAGTGAGTCCGGAAACCACTATGGCTACACCTTC

D: TRBD1
J: TRBJ1-1
V: TRBV12-3/TRBV12-4
size: many
CDR3: CASSLTGKGTEAFF
DNA: TGTGCCAGCAGCCTGACAGGGAAAGGCACTGAAGCTTTCTTT

D: TRBD1
J: TRBJ1-5
V: TRBV12-3/TRBV12-4
size: few
CDR3: CASSPRDRNQPQHF
DNA: TGTGCCAGCAGTCCCCGGGACAGGAATCAGCCCCAGCATTTT

D: -
J: TRBJ1-4
V: TRBV5-6
size: many
CDR3: CASSFAATNEKLFF
DNA: TGTGCCAGCAGCTTTGCTGCAACTAATGAAAAACTGTTTTTT

D: TRBD2
J: TRBJ2-1
V: TRBV6-5
size: -
CDR3: CASRPPTGGLDYNEQFF
DNA: TGTGCCAGCAGACCCCCCACGGGGGGTCTAGACTACAATGAGCAGTTCTTC

D: TRBD1
J: TRBJ1-2
V: TRBV20-1
size: many
CDR3: CSAVQGVNYGYTF
DNA: TGCAGTGCTGTACAGGGGGTCAACTATGGCTACACCTTC

D: -
J: TRBJ1-1
V: TRBV9
size: many
CDR3: CASSVRVGNTEAFF
DNA: TGTGCCAGCAGCGTACGAGTAGGGAACACTGAAGCTTTCTTT

D: TRBD1
J: TRBJ2-3
V: TRBV5-4
size: few
CDR3: CASSSGQGNTDTQYF
DNA: TGTGCCAGCAGCTCGGGACAGGGGAACACAGATACGCAGTATTTT

D: -
J: TRBJ2-3
V: TRBV24-1
size: -
CDR3: CATSAGGTDTQYF
DNA: TGTGCCACCAGTGCGGGAGGCACAGATACGCAGTATTTT

D: -
J: TRBJ1-5
V: TRBV19
size: few
CDR3: CASSITGFQPQHF
DNA: TGTGCCAGTAGTATAACAGGGTTTCAGCCCCAGCATTTT

D: -
J: TRBJ1-2
V: TRBV12-3/TRBV12-4
size: many
CDR3: CASTFGVVGNYGYTF
DNA: TGTGCCAGCACCTTTGGGGTCGTCGGAAACTATGGCTACACCTTC

D: TRBD2
J: TRBJ2-2
V: TRBV7-9
size: many
CDR3: CASSFAGVGRTGELFF
DNA: TGTGCCAGCAGCTTCGCGGGAGTGGGGAGGACCGGGGAGCTGTTTTTT

D: -
J: TRBJ2-2
V: TRBV7-6
size: few
CDR3: CASSPRMAGELFF
DNA: TGTGCCAGCAGCCCACGGATGGCCGGGGAGCTGTTTTTT

D: TRBD1
J: TRBJ2-7
V: TRBV6-5
size: -
CDR3: CASSLDRGGEEQYF
DNA: TGTGCCAGCAGCCTAGACAGGGGAGGAGAAGAGCAGTACTTC

D: TRBD2
J: TRBJ2-3
V: TRBV5-8
size: many
CDR3: CASSPGSGSLTDTQYF
DNA: TGTGCCAGCAGTCCAGGTAGCGGGTCCCTCACAGATACGCAGTATTTT

D: TRBD2
J: TRBJ2-5
V: TRBV7-2
size: many
CDR3: CASSLGTSGGGETQYF
DNA: TGTGCCAGCAGCTTAGGGACTAGCGGAGGCGGAGAGACCCAGTACTTC

D: -
J: TRBJ1-1
V: TRBV19
size: few
CDR3: CASSTQAGDTEAFF
DNA: TGTGCCAGTTCAACCCAGGCTGGGGACACTGAAGCTTTCTTT

D: -
J: TRBJ2-5
V: TRBV18
size: few
CDR3: CASSPSGQQETQYF
DNA: TGTGCCAGCTCACCTTCAGGACAGCAAGAGACCCAGTACTTC

D: -
J: TRBJ2-1
V: TRBV7-2
size: -
CDR3: CASSLGSPTEQFF
DNA: TGTGCCAGCAGCTTAGGTTCGCCCACTGAGCAGTTCTTC

D: TRBD2
J: TRBJ2-7
V: TRBV7-2
size: many
CDR3: CASSLGLAVTYEQYF
DNA: TGTGCCAGCAGCTTAGGGCTAGCGGTTACCTACGAGCAGTACTTC

D: -
J: TRBJ2-1
V: TRBV7-6
size: few
CDR3: CASSLGTAPLSQFF
DNA: TGTGCCAGCAGCTTAGGGACAGCCCCACTTTCGCAGTTCTTC

D: TRBD1
J: TRBJ1-1
V: TRBV9
size: few
CDR3: CASSVTGFSTEAFF
DNA: TGTGCCAGCAGCGTGACAGGGTTCAGCACTGAAGCTTTCTTT

D: -
J: TRBJ2-1
V: TRBV20-1
size: -
CDR3: CSATTPQGGTEQFF
DNA: TGCAGTGCTACGACGCCGCAGGGGGGTACTGAGCAGTTCTTC

D: -
J: TRBJ2-3
V: TRBV7-9
size: -
CDR3: CASSLRNTLQYF
DNA: TGTGCCAGCAGCTTAAGAAACACTCTGCAGTATTTT

D: -
J: TRBJ2-5
V: TRBV11-3
size: -
CDR3: CASSFSGWETQYF
DNA: TGTGCCAGCAGCTTCTCAGGGTGGGAGACCCAGTACTTC

D: TRBD2
J: TRBJ2-1
V: TRBV7-2
size: -
CDR3: CASSFRGGRAQNEQFF
DNA: TGTGCCAGCAGCTTTCGCGGCGGGAGGGCCCAAAATGAGCAGTTCTTC

D: -
J: TRBJ1-1
V: TRBV12-3/TRBV12-4
size: many
CDR3: CASSLQANTEAFF
DNA: TGTGCCAGCAGTTTACAGGCGAACACTGAAGCTTTCTTT

D: -
J: TRBJ1-3
V: TRBV27
size: -
CDR3: CASSLKWGGNTIYF
DNA: TGTGCCAGCAGTTTAAAGTGGGGAGGAAACACCATATATTTT

D: -
J: TRBJ1-1
V: TRBV12-5
size: few
CDR3: CASGLVVSANTEAFF
DNA: TGTGCTAGTGGTTTGGTAGTGTCGGCGAACACTGAAGCTTTCTTT

D: -
J: TRBJ2-1
V: TRBV29-1
size: few
CDR3: CSVPGSPSYNEQFF
DNA: TGCAGCGTCCCTGGGTCGCCCTCCTACAATGAGCAGTTCTTC

D: -
J: TRBJ2-1
V: TRBV29-1
size: -
CDR3: CSADTDQTYNEQFF
DNA: TGCAGCGCAGACACCGATCAAACCTACAATGAGCAGTTCTTC

D: -
J: TRBJ2-2
V: TRBV28
size: many
CDR3: CASSLGQYTGELFF
DNA: TGTGCCAGCAGTTTAGGGCAGTACACCGGGGAGCTGTTTTTT

D: TRBD1
J: TRBJ1-5
V: TRBV24-1
size: -
CDR3: CATSDPTGASNQPQHF
DNA: TGTGCCACCAGTGACCCGACAGGGGCTAGCAATCAGCCCCAGCATTTT

D: TRBD2
J: TRBJ2-5
V: TRBV7-8
size: -
CDR3: CASSAFLTSKETQYF
DNA: TGTGCCAGCAGCGCCTTCCTGACTAGCAAGGAGACCCAGTACTTC

D: -
J: TRBJ1-5
V: TRBV7-2
size: many
CDR3: CASSLVLASNQPQHF
DNA: TGTGCCAGCAGCTTAGTCTTGGCCTCCAATCAGCCCCAGCATTTT

D: -
J: TRBJ1-1
V: TRBV7-8
size: -
CDR3: CASSPRMNTEAFF
DNA: TGTGCCAGCAGCCCCCGGATGAACACTGAAGCTTTCTTT

D: -
J: TRBJ2-7
V: TRBV20-1
size: many
CDR3: CSARPGGQSGNTYEQYF
DNA: TGCAGTGCTCGCCCCGGGGGCCAAAGCGGAAACACCTACGAGCAGTACTTC

D: -
J: TRBJ2-5
V: TRBV12-3/TRBV12-4
size: once
CDR3: CASSFNRVPQETQYF
DNA: TGTGCCAGCAGTTTTAATAGGGTGCCCCAAGAGACCCAGTACTTC

D: TRBD1
J: TRBJ1-2
V: TRBV27
size: few
CDR3: CASSLSSLGRGLNGYTF
DNA: TGTGCCAGCAGTTTATCAAGTCTGGGCAGGGGGCTTAATGGCTACACCTTC

D: TRBD2
J: TRBJ2-1
V: TRBV12-3/TRBV12-4
size: -
CDR3: CASSFFGLAVYNEQFF
DNA: TGTGCCAGCAGTTTTTTCGGGCTAGCGGTATACAATGAGCAGTTCTTC

D: TRBD1
J: TRBJ1-2
V: TRBV19
size: -
CDR3: CATTPGQHNYGYTF
DNA: TGTGCCACCACTCCGGGACAGCATAACTATGGCTACACCTTC

D: -
J: TRBJ2-1
V: TRBV7-3
size: -
CDR3: CASSLAGQLNEQFF
DNA: TGTGCCAGCAGCTTAGCTGGACAGCTCAATGAGCAGTTCTTC

D: TRBD1
J: TRBJ1-1
V: TRBV23-1
size: -
CDR3: CASSQTIDRVNGTEAFF
DNA: TGCGCCAGCAGTCAAACGATTGACAGGGTGAATGGGACTGAAGCTTTCTTT

D: -
J: TRBJ2-6
V: TRBV12-3/TRBV12-4
size: many
CDR3: CASSGSSGANVLTF
DNA: TGTGCCAGCAGTGGGAGCTCTGGGGCCAACGTCCTGACTTTC

D: -
J: TRBJ1-4
V: TRBV7-2
size: many
CDR3: CASSLAGSNEKLFF
DNA: TGTGCCAGCAGCTTAGCGGGGAGTAATGAAAAACTGTTTTTT

D: TRBD1
J: TRBJ1-1
V: TRBV6-6
size: many
CDR3: CASSGRDREAFF
DNA: TGTGCCAGCAGTGGCCGGGACAGAGAAGCTTTCTTT

D: TRBD2
J: TRBJ2-1
V: TRBV20-1
size: -
CDR3: CSAPIAGDPYNEQFF
DNA: TGCAGTGCTCCCATAGCGGGAGATCCCTACAATGAGCAGTTCTTC

D: TRBD1
J: TRBJ1-1
V: TRBV6-2/TRBV6-3
size: few
CDR3: CASLRGRGIRNTEAFF
DNA: TGTGCCAGTCTACGGGGCAGGGGGATCAGAAACACTGAAGCTTTCTTT

D: TRBD2
J: TRBJ2-7
V: TRBV4-1
size: many
CDR3: CASRKTGLAGALYEQYF
DNA: TGCGCCAGCAGGAAAACGGGACTAGCGGGAGCCCTCTACGAGCAGTACTTC

D: -
J: TRBJ2-1
V: TRBV10-3
size: many
CDR3: CAISVNNEQFF
DNA: TGTGCCATCAGTGTAAACAATGAGCAGTTCTTC

D: -
J: TRBJ1-5
V: TRBV7-8
size: few
CDR3: CASSRGGGSNQPQHF
DNA: TGTGCCAGCAGCCGAGGGGGGGGTAGCAATCAGCCCCAGCATTTT